The sequence of this T cell receptor beta chain was determined in a study of cytomegalovirus exposure and HLA in healthy donors. Study observations and caveats: Presence/absence analyses assumed roughly uniform sequencing depth across donors.

Unrecorded immune exposures were likely, despite nominal health at sampling. This CDR3 region has 15 residues. CDR1 and CDR2 from the germline V gene are SGHRS and YFSETQ. Trimming stripped 4 bases from V and 3 bases from J, with 16 bases between. As for this clone: Antigen unknown.

Primers included in the PCR were 60 Vbeta and 13 Jbeta primers. Some clones are missing from TCRdb's copy, which holds only in-frame ones; the method was immunoSEQ multiplex PCR. This sample contains some 52,000 clones. Sequences were obtained from PBMCs. The gene calls are TRBV5-1 and TRBJ1-1; D possibly corresponds to TRBD1 (6 bases). The source of this sequence is a woman aged 55-69 years in good health and CMV-seropositive. CDR3 sequence: CASSRGGGADTEAFF. The CDR3, as DNA: TGCGCCAGCAGCCGAGGTGGGGGGGCGGACACTGAAGCTTTCTTT. Looking up the rest from reference TRBV5-1 and TRBJ1-1 gives the full variable domain: KAGVTQTPRYLIKTRGQQVTLSCSPISGHRSVSWYQQTPGQGLQFLFEYFSETQRNKGNFPGRFSGRQFSNSRSEMNVSTLELGDSALYLCASSRGGGADTEAFFGQGTRLTVV.